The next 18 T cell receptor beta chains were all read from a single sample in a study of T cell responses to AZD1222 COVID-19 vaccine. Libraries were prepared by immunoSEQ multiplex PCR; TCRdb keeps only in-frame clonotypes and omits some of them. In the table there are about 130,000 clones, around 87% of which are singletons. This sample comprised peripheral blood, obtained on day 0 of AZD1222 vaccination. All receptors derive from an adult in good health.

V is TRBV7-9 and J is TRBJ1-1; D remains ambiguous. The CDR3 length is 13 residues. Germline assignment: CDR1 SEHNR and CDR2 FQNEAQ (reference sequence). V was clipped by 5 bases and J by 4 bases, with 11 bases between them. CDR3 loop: CASSRGNPTEAFF. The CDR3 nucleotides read TGTGCCAGCAGCCGCGGAAATCCCACTGAAGCTTTCTTT.

Here the CDR3 reads CASARANEKLFF. The CDR3 DNA is TGTGCCAGTGCCAGGGCTAATGAAAAACTGTTTTTT. The V and J genes are TRBV19 and TRBJ1-4, with TRBD1 as a possible D gene (5 bases). V was cut by 8 bases and J by 3 bases, with 7 bases left in between. The CDR3 contains 12 residues. Germline V CDR1 and CDR2: LNHDA, SQIVND (reference sequence).

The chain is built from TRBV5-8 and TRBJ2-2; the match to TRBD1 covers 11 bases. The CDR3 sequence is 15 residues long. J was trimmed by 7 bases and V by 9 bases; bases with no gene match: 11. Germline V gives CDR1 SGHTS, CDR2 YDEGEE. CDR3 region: CANTPGQGVIGELFF. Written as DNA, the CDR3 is TGTGCCAATACGCCGGGACAGGGGGTCATCGGGGAGCTGTTTTTT.

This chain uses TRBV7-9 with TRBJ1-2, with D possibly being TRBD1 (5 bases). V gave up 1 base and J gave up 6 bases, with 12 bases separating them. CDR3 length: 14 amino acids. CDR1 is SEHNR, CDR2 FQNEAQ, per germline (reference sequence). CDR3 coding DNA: TGTGCCAGCAGCTTAGAAATGGGGGTACATGGCTACACCTTC. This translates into CASSLEMGVHGYTF.

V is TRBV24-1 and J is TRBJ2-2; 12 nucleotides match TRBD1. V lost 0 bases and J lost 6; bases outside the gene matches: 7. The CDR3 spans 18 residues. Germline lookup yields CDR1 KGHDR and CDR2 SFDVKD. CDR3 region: CATSDLGGTGGGSGELFF. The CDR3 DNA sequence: TGTGCCACCAGTGATTTGGGGGGGACAGGGGGCGGATCCGGGGAGCTGTTTTTT.

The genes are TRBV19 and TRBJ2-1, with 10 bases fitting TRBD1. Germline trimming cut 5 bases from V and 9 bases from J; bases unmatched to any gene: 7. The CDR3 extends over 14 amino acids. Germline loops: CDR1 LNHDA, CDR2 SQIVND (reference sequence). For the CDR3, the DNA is TGTGCCAGTAGTCCCGGACAGGGGGGGGCTGAGCAGTTCTTC. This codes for CASSPGQGGAEQFF.

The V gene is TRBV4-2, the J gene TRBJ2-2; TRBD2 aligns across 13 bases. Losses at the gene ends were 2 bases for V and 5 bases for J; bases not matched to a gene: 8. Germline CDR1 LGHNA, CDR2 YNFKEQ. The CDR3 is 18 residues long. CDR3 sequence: CASSQKFGLAGVTGELFF. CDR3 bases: TGTGCCAGCAGCCAAAAATTCGGACTAGCGGGGGTTACCGGGGAGCTGTTTTTT.

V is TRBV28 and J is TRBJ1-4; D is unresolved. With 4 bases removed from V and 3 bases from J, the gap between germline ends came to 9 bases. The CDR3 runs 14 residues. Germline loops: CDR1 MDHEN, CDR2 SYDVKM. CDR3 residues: CASSSGPSNEKLFF. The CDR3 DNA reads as TGTGCCAGCAGTTCAGGTCCCTCTAATGAAAAACTGTTTTTT.

This CDR3 reads CASSPGQVNTEAFF. CDR3 DNA: TGTGCCAGCTCACCAGGACAGGTGAACACTGAAGCTTTCTTT. The V and J genes are TRBV18 and TRBJ1-1; 7 nucleotides align to TRBD1. This CDR3 is 14 amino acids long. V gave up 2 bases and J gave up 0 bases; unmatched junction bases: 0. Germline V lookup: CDR1 KGHSH, CDR2 LQKENI.

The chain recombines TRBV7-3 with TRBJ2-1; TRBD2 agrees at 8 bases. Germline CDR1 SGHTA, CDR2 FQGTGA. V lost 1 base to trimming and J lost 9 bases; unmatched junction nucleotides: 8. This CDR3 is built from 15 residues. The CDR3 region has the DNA TGTGCCAGCAGCTTAAACGGGGGGGCGTATGGTGAGCAGTTCTTC. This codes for CASSLNGGAYGEQFF.

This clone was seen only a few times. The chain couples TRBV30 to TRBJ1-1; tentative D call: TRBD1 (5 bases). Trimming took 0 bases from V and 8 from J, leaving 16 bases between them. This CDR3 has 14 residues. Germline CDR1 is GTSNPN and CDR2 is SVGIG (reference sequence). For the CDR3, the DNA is TGTGCCTGGAGTGTACTTAGGGGCGCAGAGGAAGCTTTCTTT. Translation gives CAWSVLRGAEEAFF.

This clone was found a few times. The CDR3 spells CAIGHRGTDTQYF. Written as DNA, the CDR3 is TGTGCCATCGGCCACAGGGGAACAGATACGCAGTATTTT. The rearrangement uses TRBV24-1 and TRBJ2-3, with 7 positions matching TRBD1. V lost 11 bases and J lost 3; bases outside the gene matches: 7. The CDR3 contains 13 residues. In germline, CDR1 is KGHDR, CDR2 SFDVKD.

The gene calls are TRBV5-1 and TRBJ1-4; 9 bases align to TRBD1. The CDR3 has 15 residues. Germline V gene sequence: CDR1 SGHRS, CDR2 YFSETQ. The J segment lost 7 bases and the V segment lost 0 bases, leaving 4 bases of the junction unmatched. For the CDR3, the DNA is TGCGCCAGCAGCTTGGGTGGGACAGGGCCTGAAAAACTGTTTTTT. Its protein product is CASSLGGTGPEKLFF.

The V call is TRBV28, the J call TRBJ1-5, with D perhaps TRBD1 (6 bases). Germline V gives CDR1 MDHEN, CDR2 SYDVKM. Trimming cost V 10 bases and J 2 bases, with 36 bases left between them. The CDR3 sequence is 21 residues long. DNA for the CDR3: TGTGCCACCCGAAAGTCCCCTGGCAGGGGCCCTTCCCGTTGGGGCAATCAGCCCCAGCATTTT. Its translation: CATRKSPGRGPSRWGNQPQHF.

The CDR3 bases are TGTGCCAGCAGGGGCGGACATAATGAAAAACTGTTTTTT. The encoded protein is CASRGGHNEKLFF. The chain recombines TRBV28 with TRBJ1-4; TRBD1 might be the D (5 bases). Looked up from germline, CDR1 is MDHEN and CDR2 is SYDVKM. The CDR3 extends over 13 amino acids. Deletions cut 6 bases from V and 4 bases from J, with 9 bases between.

Here the CDR3 DNA reads TGTGCCAGCAGTTCACCTCGGGACTCTCGAGCTTTCTTT. This encodes CASSSPRDSRAFF. V gene TRBV12-3 or TRBV12-4 combines with J gene TRBJ1-1; possible D gene TRBD1, 5 bases. The ends were cut back, 4 bases at V and 10 bases at J, with 16 bases in the middle. This CDR3 is 13 amino acids long.

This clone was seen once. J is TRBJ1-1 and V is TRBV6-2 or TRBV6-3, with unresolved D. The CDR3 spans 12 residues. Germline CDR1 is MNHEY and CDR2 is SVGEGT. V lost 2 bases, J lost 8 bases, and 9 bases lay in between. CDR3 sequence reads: CASSYLAKEAFF. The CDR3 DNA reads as TGTGCCAGCAGTTACCTCGCGAAAGAAGCTTTCTTT.

CDR3 in amino acids: CASSPRQGSAGNTIYF. CDR3 nucleotides: TGTGCCAGCAGCCCCCGACAGGGTTCGGCTGGAAACACCATATATTTT. The rearrangement links TRBV14 to TRBJ1-3; 7 bases align to TRBD1. Germline loops: CDR1 SGHDN, CDR2 FVKESK. The ends lost 4 bases at V and 2 bases at J; junction bases unmatched: 8. CDR3 length equals 16 residues.